The present entry profiles one TCR beta chain with its context. There is no known antigen for this receptor. It has no much larger one-base neighbor in the sample; base qualities were not kept. The data originate from a study of T cell changes during pregnancy in multiple sclerosis (dated by TCRdb to the late 2010s). About the full investigation: The study looked at changes in the T cell repertoire across pregnancy in women with multiple sclerosis.

The CDR3 has 15 amino acids, counting the end cysteine and phenylalanine. The sequence is cut down to CDR3 DNA, 45 bases in frame from base 1. The CDR1 and CDR2 encoded by the germline V gene (reference sequence) are SGHKS and YYEKEE. V loses 1 base at its end and J loses 6 bases; junction bases beyond the gene matches: 7. Receptors were amplified or captured by the immunoSEQ multiplex PCR assay. This is the immuneACCESS table as TCRdb keeps it, with only in-frame sequences that have V and J called. A part of the clones is gone; compared with another copy, unresolved V genes explain less than half, and the rest is unexplained. This sample has 30,000 to 40,000 clones in its table, and about 95% of those were observed once. The biggest ten clones account for about 0.39% of the sample.

The V and J genes are TRBV5-5 and TRBJ1-5, and 7 junctional nucleotides match TRBD1. This TCR was sampled from a female donor with multiple sclerosis, enrolled in a pregnancy study. This sample comprised CD4+ T cells from peripheral blood mononuclear cells, obtained in the second trimester of pregnancy. Here the CDR3 is given as CASSLRGQQVQPQHF. The DNA sequence is as follows: TGTGCCAGCAGCTTGAGGGGACAGCAGGTTCAGCCCCAGCATTTT.